This TCR beta chain appears in the sequencing data of a study of blood T cell repertoires in COVID-19. Study summary: PBMCs, B-cell-depleted T cells, or T cells provided the cDNA or gDNA that made up the material.

J lost 1 base, V lost 7 bases, and 11 bases had no gene match. Germline loops: CDR1 SEHNR, CDR2 FQNEAQ (reference sequence). CDR3 size: 17 residues. Cohorts were determined from participant-reported clinical history. Clones were read by immunoSEQ multiplex PCR, and TCRdb kept only the in-frame ones, dropping some. Of about 400,000 clones in the sample, approximately 89% were seen once. The receptor's source is a woman aged 25 to 39 who had recovered from COVID-19. Sequenced input: PBMCs or T cells enriched from blood (not recorded which). The gene calls are TRBV7-9 and TRBJ1-1; TRBD1 agrees at 11 bases. DNA of the CDR3: TGTGCCAGCAACAGCTTCGGGGACAGGGGGAGGAACACTGAAGCTTTCTTT. This codes for CASNSFGDRGRNTEAFF.